The 10 T cell receptor beta chains listed next were all sequenced from one sample in a study of cytomegalovirus exposure and HLA in healthy donors. Use of 60 Vbeta and 13 Jbeta primers characterized the PCR. Generated by immunoSEQ multiplex PCR, the TCRdb table keeps only in-frame clones and is missing some. This repertoire includes about 150,000 clones. Material: PBMCs. The receptors derive from a woman aged 45-65 years in good health and CMV-seronegative.

The CDR3: CASSPGLGTGRYNEQFF. CDR3 nucleotide sequence: TGTGCCAGCAGCCCCGGTCTCGGGACAGGGAGATACAATGAGCAGTTCTTC. The V gene is TRBV28, the J gene TRBJ2-1, with 9 bases matching TRBD1. Germline V gene sequence: CDR1 MDHEN, CDR2 SYDVKM. V shed 6 bases, J shed 4 bases, and the junction held 13 bases outside the gene matches. The CDR3 spans 17 residues. Complete variable domain (other parts from reference TRBV28 and TRBJ2-1): DVKVTQSSRYLVKRTGEKVFLECVQDMDHENMFWYRQDPGLGLRLIYFSYDVKMKEKGDIPEGYSVSREKKERFSLILESASTNQTSMYLCASSPGLGTGRYNEQFFGPGTRLTVL.

The chain recombines TRBV4-1 with TRBJ2-7; 9 bases line up with TRBD1. This CDR3 spans 16 amino acids. Trimming removed 3 bases from V and 5 bases from J; junction bases left unmatched: 11. Germline CDR1 and CDR2: MGHRA and YSYEKL. The CDR3 region has the DNA TGCGCCAGCAGCCAGGGGAACAGGGGGCGACACCACGAGCAGTACTTC. It specifies CASSQGNRGRHHEQYF.

This rearrangement joins TRBV9 to TRBJ2-2, with 10 bases matching TRBD2. This CDR3 comprises 15 residues. CDR1 is SGDLS, CDR2 YYNGEE, per germline. V shed 3 bases, J shed 5 bases, and the junction held 4 bases outside the gene matches. The CDR3 loop is CASSESSGRTGELFF. The CDR3 bases are TGTGCCAGCAGCGAGTCTAGCGGGAGAACCGGGGAGCTGTTTTTT.

The CDR3 DNA is TGCGCCAGCAGCCATCCCTCGGCGTCTAGCGGGGTTGAGCAGTTCTTC. It specifies CASSHPSASSGVEQFF. The V and J genes are TRBV4-1 and TRBJ2-1, with 9 nucleotides matching TRBD2. V trimming: 3 bases; J trimming: 9 bases; junction bases outside the gene matches: 12. Per germline, CDR1 MGHRA and CDR2 YSYEKL. CDR3 size: 16 residues.

V and J are TRBV15 and TRBJ2-3; 8 bases are a match to TRBD2. Germline V gene sequence: CDR1 LNHNV, CDR2 YYDKDF (reference sequence). This CDR3 contains 14 residues. V gave up 2 bases and J gave up 6 bases; unmatched junction bases: 4. CDR3 nucleotides: TGTGCCACCAGCAGACTAGCGGGTAGGGATACGCAGTATTTT. Protein sequence: CATSRLAGRDTQYF.

The V and J genes are TRBV6-5 and TRBJ2-1; the D gene is possibly TRBD2 (7 bases). The V and J ends lost 10 bases and 3 bases respectively, with 19 bases between them. CDR3 length equals 15 residues. CDR1 and CDR2 from the germline V gene are MNHEY and SVGAGI. This CDR3 is CATGGPYSNYNEQFF. CDR3 coding DNA: TGTGCCACGGGGGGCCCTTATTCGAACTACAATGAGCAGTTCTTC.

The rearrangement joins TRBV30 to TRBJ2-1, with D perhaps matching TRBD2 (5 bases). Trimming left V 1 base short and J 15 bases short, with 10 bases between. The CDR3 totals 10 residues. Germline V gene sequence: CDR1 GTSNPN, CDR2 SVGIG (reference sequence). The CDR3 loop reads CAWSARTVFF. The CDR3 DNA reads TGTGCCTGGAGTGCCCGGACTGTGTTCTTC.

This chain joins TRBV9 and TRBJ2-7; 8 nucleotides agree with TRBD2. The CDR3 has 16 amino acids. The J segment lost 4 bases and the V segment lost 0 bases, leaving 9 bases of the junction unmatched. Per germline, CDR1 SGDLS and CDR2 YYNGEE. In DNA form, the CDR3 reads TGTGCCAGCAGCGTAGGCGGGGGGCGATTGGGGTACGAGCAGTACTTC. Protein sequence: CASSVGGGRLGYEQYF. The whole variable domain, remainder taken from reference TRBV9 and TRBJ2-7, is DSGVTQTPKHLITATGQRVTLRCSPRSGDLSVYWYQQSLDQGLQFLIQYYNGEERAKGNILERFSAQQFPDLHSELNLSSLELGDSALYFCASSVGGGRLGYEQYFGPGTRLTVT.

This chain joins TRBV18 and TRBJ1-1; D call uncertain. The V gene's germline CDR1 is KGHSH and CDR2 LQKENI. Trimming pared 3 bases from V and 2 bases from J, leaving 10 bases between. The length of the CDR3 is 14 residues. The CDR3 sequence is CASSPQVKNTEAFF. The CDR3 bases are TGTGCCAGCTCACCGCAGGTGAAAAACACTGAAGCTTTCTTT.

As regards this clone: The identical CDR3 is also encoded by other nucleotide sequences in the sample. The genes are TRBV9 and TRBJ1-5; 11 positions match TRBD1. The CDR3 is 14 residues long. V dropped 4 bases and J dropped 7; count of bases not matched to a gene: 4. The germline V gene encodes CDR1 SGDLS and CDR2 YYNGEE. The DNA for the CDR3 is TGTGCCAGCAGCACAGGGACAGGGGGACAGCCCCAGCATTTT. It translates to CASSTGTGGQPQHF.